The 5 T cell receptor beta chains below all came from one sample that was sequenced in a study of early T cells in non-severe SARS-CoV-2 infection. MiXCR was run by TCRdb on the 5' RACE reads, yielding one entry per CDR3 protein. Here the sample spans around 53,000 distinct CDR3 sequences, around 10% being singletons. Sequencing input: whole blood. These receptors came from an adult who was a healthcare worker with PCR-confirmed SARS-CoV-2 infection or an uninfected control (not recorded which).

This clonotype was counted at least ten times. The chain combines TRBV10-3 with TRBJ2-1; tentative D call: TRBD2 (6 bases). V was clipped by 5 bases and J by 9 bases, with 14 bases between them. The V gene's germline CDR1 is ENHRY and CDR2 SYGVKD. This CDR3 contains 13 residues. CDR3 in DNA: TGTGCCATCAGTTCGGGAGAGAGAAGTGAGCAGTTCTTC. This encodes CAISSGERSEQFF.

This clonotype was counted at least ten times. J is TRBJ2-7 and V is TRBV7-3; 10 bases are a match to TRBD1. V gave up 5 bases and J gave up 3 bases; unmatched junction bases: 4. Germline V gene data show CDR1 as SGHTA and CDR2 as FQGTGA. The CDR3 extends over 14 amino acids. DNA of the CDR3: TGTGCCAGCAGCCACGGGACAGGGGACTACGAGCAGTACTTC. This translates into CASSHGTGDYEQYF. The full variable domain, rest sourced from reference TRBV7-3 and TRBJ2-7, is GAGVSQTPSNKVTEKGKYVELRCDPISGHTALYWYRQSLGQGPEFLIYFQGTGAADDSGLPNDRFFAVRPEGSVSTLKIQRTERGDSAVYLCASSHGTGDYEQYFGPGTRLTVT.

This clonotype was seen at least ten times. The V gene is TRBV4-1, the J gene TRBJ1-1; no definite D call. The germline V and J ends were trimmed by 0 bases and 1 base, with 6 bases remaining between them. Per the germline V gene, CDR1 is MGHRA and CDR2 is YSYEKL. The CDR3 totals 14 residues. The CDR3 sequence: CASSQDHENTEAFF. The CDR3 bases are TGCGCCAGCAGCCAAGATCATGAGAACACTGAAGCTTTCTTT.

This clonotype was recorded at least ten times. The chain uses TRBV10-2 and TRBJ2-1; D is perhaps TRBD2 (6 bases). The CDR3 length is 14 residues. Germline V gene data show CDR1 as WSHSY and CDR2 as SAAADI. V was clipped by 6 bases and J by 2 bases, with 11 bases between them. CDR3 protein: CASRISGTYNEQFF. DNA for the CDR3: TGCGCCAGCAGAATTAGCGGCACCTACAATGAGCAGTTCTTC.

The chain recombines TRBV29-1 with TRBJ2-1, with D unresolved. This CDR3 is 13 amino acids long. Germline V CDR1 and CDR2: SQVTM, ANQGSEA. V was clipped by 4 bases and J by 4 bases, with 11 bases between them. CDR3 nucleotide sequence: TGCAGCGTTGGACGGTCCGGATACAATGAGCAGTTCTTC. Its translation: CSVGRSGYNEQFF.